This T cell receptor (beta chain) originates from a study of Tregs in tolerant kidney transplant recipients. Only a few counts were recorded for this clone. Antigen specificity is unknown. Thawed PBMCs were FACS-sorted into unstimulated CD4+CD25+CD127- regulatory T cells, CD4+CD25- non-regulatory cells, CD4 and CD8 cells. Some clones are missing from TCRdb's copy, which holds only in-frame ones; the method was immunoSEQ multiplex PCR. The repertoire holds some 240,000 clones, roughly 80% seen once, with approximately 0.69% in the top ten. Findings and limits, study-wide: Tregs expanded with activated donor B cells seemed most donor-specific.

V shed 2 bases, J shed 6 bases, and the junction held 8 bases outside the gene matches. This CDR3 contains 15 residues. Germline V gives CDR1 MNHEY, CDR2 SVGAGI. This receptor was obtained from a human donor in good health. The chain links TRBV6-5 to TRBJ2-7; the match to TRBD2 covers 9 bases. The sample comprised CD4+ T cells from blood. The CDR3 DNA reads TGTGCCAGCAGTTACGGGGCGGGAGGGCCGCCCGAGCAGTACTTC. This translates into CASSYGAGGPPEQYF.